This is a list of T cell receptor beta chains from one sample in a study of T cell responses to AZD1222 COVID-19 vaccine. TCRdb's table, derived via immunoSEQ multiplex PCR, lists solely in-frame clones and lacks some. The sample has over 100,000 clones, more than 75% seen once. The sequenced sample was peripheral blood, obtained 28 days after the second AZD1222 dose. The receptors shown here come from an adult who received the AZD1222 COVID-19 vaccine. CDR3s include the opening cysteine and the closing phenylalanine or tryptophan. The order of the fields is J gene, V gene, D gene, clone size, CDR3 DNA, CDR3 protein. The D gene is left open where the match is weak. Clone size is not always given. Where it is, it says once, few, many or a class for expanded clones.

J gene: TRBJ1-1
V gene: TRBV2
D gene: .
clone size: .
CDR3 DNA: TGTGCCAACAGTGAAGTGATTGGGACTGAAGCTTTCTTT
CDR3 protein: CANSEVIGTEAFF

J gene: TRBJ1-5
V gene: TRBV7-2
D gene: TRBD1
clone size: .
CDR3 DNA: TGTGCCAGCAGCCTCGGGACAGGCAATCAGCCCCAGCATTTT
CDR3 protein: CASSLGTGNQPQHF

J gene: TRBJ1-3
V gene: TRBV3-1/TRBV3-2
D gene: .
clone size: .
CDR3 DNA: TGTGCCAGCAGCCAAGTAGCAGGGACTGGAAACACCATATATTTT
CDR3 protein: CASSQVAGTGNTIYF

J gene: TRBJ2-1
V gene: TRBV29-1
D gene: TRBD1
clone size: .
CDR3 DNA: TGCAGCGTTTCCGGGACAGGAAGGACAGTGATCTTC
CDR3 protein: CSVSGTGRTVIF

J gene: TRBJ2-7
V gene: TRBV3-1/TRBV3-2
D gene: .
clone size: few
CDR3 DNA: TGTGCCAGCAGCCAGGGACCGACCTCCTACGAGCAGTACTTC
CDR3 protein: CASSQGPTSYEQYF

J gene: TRBJ1-4
V gene: TRBV19
D gene: .
clone size: .
CDR3 DNA: TGTGCCAGTAGTATATTTTGGGGTACGAGAAGCGTTAATGAAAAACTGTTTTTT
CDR3 protein: CASSIFWGTRSVNEKLFF

J gene: TRBJ2-7
V gene: TRBV19
D gene: TRBD1
clone size: once
CDR3 DNA: TGTGCCAGTAGCGCCGGGACAGGGTTCGGCGAGCAGTACTTC
CDR3 protein: CASSAGTGFGEQYF

J gene: TRBJ2-1
V gene: TRBV12-5
D gene: .
clone size: .
CDR3 DNA: TGTGCTAGTGGTTTTAAGGGGGGCCCGACCTACAATGAGCAGTTCTTC
CDR3 protein: CASGFKGGPTYNEQFF

J gene: TRBJ2-1
V gene: TRBV28
D gene: .
clone size: .
CDR3 DNA: TGTGCCAGTCAGCAAGGGGACGGTGCCTACAATGAGCAGTTCTTC
CDR3 protein: CASQQGDGAYNEQFF

J gene: TRBJ1-4
V gene: TRBV18
D gene: TRBD1
clone size: .
CDR3 DNA: TGTGCCAGCTCAGCCCGTTGGGACAGATCTTTAGCTAATGAAAAACTGTTTTTT
CDR3 protein: CASSARWDRSLANEKLFF

J gene: TRBJ1-4
V gene: TRBV7-9
D gene: .
clone size: .
CDR3 DNA: TGTGCCAGCAGCTTAGCGCGTGCAACTAATGAAAAACTGTTTTTT
CDR3 protein: CASSLARATNEKLFF

J gene: TRBJ2-1
V gene: TRBV7-9
D gene: TRBD1
clone size: .
CDR3 DNA: TGTGCCAGCAGCAAAGAAACAGGGGATACGCAGTTCTTC
CDR3 protein: CASSKETGDTQFF

J gene: TRBJ1-1
V gene: TRBV27
D gene: TRBD1
clone size: .
CDR3 DNA: TGTGCCAGCAGTTTATCGCCAGGGGGTGAAGCTTTCTTT
CDR3 protein: CASSLSPGGEAFF

J gene: TRBJ2-7
V gene: TRBV5-1
D gene: TRBD2
clone size: .
CDR3 DNA: TGCGCCAGCAGCTCGCTTGGGACTACCTACGAGCAGTACTTC
CDR3 protein: CASSSLGTTYEQYF

J gene: TRBJ1-1
V gene: TRBV28
D gene: .
clone size: .
CDR3 DNA: TGTGCCAGCAGCCCGGACCTAGTGGGAGAAGCTTTCTTT
CDR3 protein: CASSPDLVGEAFF

J gene: TRBJ2-1
V gene: TRBV30
D gene: .
clone size: .
CDR3 DNA: TGTGCCTGGAGTGGGAGGCGGAGCTCCTACAATGAGCAGTTCTTC
CDR3 protein: CAWSGRRSSYNEQFF

J gene: TRBJ1-1
V gene: TRBV13
D gene: .
clone size: .
CDR3 DNA: TGTGCCAGCAGTCCCCCCCGCACTGAAGCTTTCTTT
CDR3 protein: CASSPPRTEAFF

J gene: TRBJ1-5
V gene: TRBV3-1/TRBV3-2
D gene: .
clone size: .
CDR3 DNA: TGTGCCAGCACCAAAGGGGGTAGCAATCAGCCCCAGCATTTT
CDR3 protein: CASTKGGSNQPQHF

J gene: TRBJ1-6
V gene: TRBV27
D gene: .
clone size: .
CDR3 DNA: TGTGCCAGCAGTCCTCCCCCATCCGGCAATTCACCCCTCCACTTT
CDR3 protein: CASSPPPSGNSPLHF

J gene: TRBJ2-1
V gene: TRBV5-8
D gene: TRBD1
clone size: .
CDR3 DNA: TGTGCCAGCAGCCGACAGGGGGACAGCAATCAGCAGTTCTTC
CDR3 protein: CASSRQGDSNQQFF

J gene: TRBJ1-1
V gene: TRBV10-3
D gene: TRBD1
clone size: .
CDR3 DNA: TGTGCCATCAGGGGGACAGGGGAGGGTGCTGGCACTGAAGCTTTCTTT
CDR3 protein: CAIRGTGEGAGTEAFF

J gene: TRBJ1-4
V gene: TRBV3-1/TRBV3-2
D gene: .
clone size: .
CDR3 DNA: TGTGCCAGCAGCCTAGAGAGGGCTAATGAAAAACTGTTTTTT
CDR3 protein: CASSLERANEKLFF

J gene: TRBJ1-4
V gene: TRBV7-9
D gene: .
clone size: .
CDR3 DNA: TGTGCCAGCAGCTTGGGGGGGTATATCGGTGAAAAACTGTTTTTT
CDR3 protein: CASSLGGYIGEKLFF

J gene: TRBJ2-5
V gene: TRBV4-2
D gene: TRBD2
clone size: .
CDR3 DNA: TGTGCCAGCAGCCCGAGGACTAGCGGGGGGGTTGGGGAGACCCAGTACTTC
CDR3 protein: CASSPRTSGGVGETQYF

J gene: TRBJ1-5
V gene: TRBV6-2/TRBV6-3
D gene: TRBD1
clone size: .
CDR3 DNA: TGTGCCAGCAGTTGGGGACAGGGGGCCTTTGCTCAGCCCCAGCATTTT
CDR3 protein: CASSWGQGAFAQPQHF

J gene: TRBJ1-2
V gene: TRBV5-5
D gene: .
clone size: .
CDR3 DNA: TGTGCCAGCGGGAGGGGCACTAACTATGGCTACACCTTC
CDR3 protein: CASGRGTNYGYTF

J gene: TRBJ1-5
V gene: TRBV19
D gene: .
clone size: .
CDR3 DNA: TGTGCCAGTAGTATTTTTGGTGGTGGGAGCAATCAGCCCCAGCATTTT
CDR3 protein: CASSIFGGGSNQPQHF

J gene: TRBJ2-5
V gene: TRBV12-5
D gene: .
clone size: .
CDR3 DNA: TGTGCTAGTGGTTTGGAGACAGATGTAGAGACCCAGTACTTC
CDR3 protein: CASGLETDVETQYF

J gene: TRBJ2-3
V gene: TRBV5-1
D gene: TRBD1
clone size: .
CDR3 DNA: TGCGCCAGCAGCTCCGGACAGGGCTCAGATACGCAGTATTTT
CDR3 protein: CASSSGQGSDTQYF

J gene: TRBJ1-6
V gene: TRBV6-5
D gene: .
clone size: .
CDR3 DNA: TGTGCCAGCAGTTTGGACCGGGGTGATAATTCACCCCTCCACTTT
CDR3 protein: CASSLDRGDNSPLHF

J gene: TRBJ2-2
V gene: TRBV3-1/TRBV3-2
D gene: .
clone size: .
CDR3 DNA: TGTGCCAGCAGCCAAGCCTGGAACACCGGGGAGCTGTTTTTT
CDR3 protein: CASSQAWNTGELFF

J gene: TRBJ1-5
V gene: TRBV13
D gene: .
clone size: .
CDR3 DNA: TGTGCCAGCAGCTTAGGGGACTTAGCCCAGCATTTT
CDR3 protein: CASSLGDLAQHF

J gene: TRBJ1-2
V gene: TRBV5-5
D gene: .
clone size: .
CDR3 DNA: TGTGCCAGCAGCTTGGCCTCACGGGTTAACTATGGCTACACCTTC
CDR3 protein: CASSLASRVNYGYTF

J gene: TRBJ2-7
V gene: TRBV28
D gene: .
clone size: .
CDR3 DNA: TGTGCCAGCACTATAGGGGGGAACGAGCAGTACTTC
CDR3 protein: CASTIGGNEQYF

J gene: TRBJ2-7
V gene: TRBV5-1
D gene: .
clone size: .
CDR3 DNA: TGCGCCAGCAGCTTGGTCCCCAGCGCGTACGAGCAGTACTTC
CDR3 protein: CASSLVPSAYEQYF

J gene: TRBJ2-7
V gene: TRBV11-2
D gene: TRBD2
clone size: few
CDR3 DNA: TGTGCCAGCAGCTTAGTAGGCGGGAGGTGGTCCTACGAGCAGTACTTC
CDR3 protein: CASSLVGGRWSYEQYF

J gene: TRBJ1-1
V gene: TRBV19
D gene: .
clone size: once
CDR3 DNA: TGTGCCAGTAGTCCCTTCGGCCTGAACACTGAAGCTTTCTTT
CDR3 protein: CASSPFGLNTEAFF

J gene: TRBJ1-5
V gene: TRBV7-9
D gene: .
clone size: .
CDR3 DNA: TGTGCCAGCACTTATGGCAATCAGCCCCAGCATTTT
CDR3 protein: CASTYGNQPQHF

J gene: TRBJ2-7
V gene: TRBV2
D gene: .
clone size: few
CDR3 DNA: TGTGCCAGCACGAAGGACGGGACCTACGAGCAGTACTTC
CDR3 protein: CASTKDGTYEQYF

J gene: TRBJ1-5
V gene: TRBV28
D gene: .
clone size: .
CDR3 DNA: TGTGCCAGCAGGATACAGGGATTTGTATATCAGCCCCAGCATTTT
CDR3 protein: CASRIQGFVYQPQHF

J gene: TRBJ1-1
V gene: TRBV2
D gene: .
clone size: .
CDR3 DNA: TGTGCCAGCAGTGAAGAGGCAGGGAATAAAGCTTTCTTT
CDR3 protein: CASSEEAGNKAFF